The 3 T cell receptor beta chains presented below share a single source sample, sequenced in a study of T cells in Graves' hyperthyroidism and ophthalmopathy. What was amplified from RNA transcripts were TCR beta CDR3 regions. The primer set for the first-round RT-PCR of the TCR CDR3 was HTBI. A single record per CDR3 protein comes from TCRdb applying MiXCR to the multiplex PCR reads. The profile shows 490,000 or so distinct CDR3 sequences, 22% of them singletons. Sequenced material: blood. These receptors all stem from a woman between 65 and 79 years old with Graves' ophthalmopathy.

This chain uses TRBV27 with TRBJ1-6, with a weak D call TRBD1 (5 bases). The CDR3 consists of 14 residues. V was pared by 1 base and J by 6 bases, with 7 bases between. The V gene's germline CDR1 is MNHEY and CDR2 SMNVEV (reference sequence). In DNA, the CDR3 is TGTGCCAGCAGTTTATGGGGGGTTAATTCACCCCTCCACTTT. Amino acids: CASSLWGVNSPLHF.

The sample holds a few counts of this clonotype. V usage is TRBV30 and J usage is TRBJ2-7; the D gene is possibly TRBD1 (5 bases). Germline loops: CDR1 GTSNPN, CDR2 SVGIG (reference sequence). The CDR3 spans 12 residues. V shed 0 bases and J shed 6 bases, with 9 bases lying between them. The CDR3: CAWSVTGGEQYF. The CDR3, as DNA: TGTGCCTGGAGTGTAACAGGTGGCGAGCAGTACTTC.

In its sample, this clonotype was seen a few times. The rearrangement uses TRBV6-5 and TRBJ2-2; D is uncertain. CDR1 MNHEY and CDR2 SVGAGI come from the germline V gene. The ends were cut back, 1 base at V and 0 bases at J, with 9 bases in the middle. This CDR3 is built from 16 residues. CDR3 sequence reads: CASSYFSAANTGELFF. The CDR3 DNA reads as TGTGCCAGCAGTTACTTCTCAGCCGCGAACACCGGGGAGCTGTTTTTT.